The next 21 T cell receptor beta chains were all read from a single sample in a study of T cells after yellow fever vaccination. MiXCR was run by TCRdb on the 5' RACE reads, yielding one entry per CDR3 protein. Of around 250,000 distinct CDR3 sequences detected, less than 9% appear once; the ten largest clones hold roughly 0.9%. This specimen consisted of CD4+ T cells sorted from PBMCs, obtained 15 days after the yellow fever booster vaccination. Receptors were obtained from a man aged 30-40 years who received the YFV17D yellow fever vaccine.

The chain has TRBV20-1 and TRBJ2-5; 7 bases fit TRBD2. With 0 bases clipped from V and 1 base from J, the junction kept 5 bases outside the gene matches. Germline V CDR1 and CDR2: DFQATT, SNEGSKA (reference sequence). The CDR3 loop spans 15 amino acids. CDR3 DNA: TGCAGTGCTAGAGATCTGCTAGCGGTCCAAGAGACCCAGTACTTC. The encoded protein is CSARDLLAVQETQYF.

This clonotype was detected many times. The chain recombines TRBV18 with TRBJ2-7; TRBD1 might be the D (6 bases). The CDR3 runs 13 residues. Germline assignment: CDR1 KGHSH and CDR2 LQKENI. Trimming stripped 3 bases from V and 7 bases from J, with 13 bases between. CDR3 amino acids: CASSPAQGLEQYF. The CDR3 region has the DNA TGTGCCAGCTCACCCGCCCAGGGGTTAGAGCAGTACTTC.

This clonotype was observed many times. The chain combines TRBV12-3 or TRBV12-4 with TRBJ1-6, with a tentative D call TRBD1 (5 bases). Trimming left V 6 bases short and J 6 bases short, with 12 bases between. The CDR3 is 14 residues long. The CDR3 loop is CASSRRDGNSPLHF. In DNA, the CDR3 is TGTGCCAGCAGCCGCCGGGACGGTAATTCACCCCTCCACTTT.

This clonotype was seen many times. The J gene is TRBJ2-1, the V gene TRBV30, with D possibly TRBD1 on 5 matching bases. The V gene's germline CDR1 is GTSNPN and CDR2 SVGIG (reference sequence). Trimming removed 1 base at V and 4 bases at J, with 8 bases between. The CDR3 has 13 amino acids. Here the CDR3 DNA reads TGTGCCTGGAGTGAAGGGGTTTACAATGAGCAGTTCTTC. Its protein is CAWSEGVYNEQFF. The full variable domain, rest sourced from reference TRBV30 and TRBJ2-1, is SQTIHQWPATLVQPVGSPLSLECTVEGTSNPNLYWYRQAAGRGLQLLFYSVGIGQISSEVPQNLSASRPQDRQFILSSKKLLLSDSGFYLCAWSEGVYNEQFFGPGTRLTVL.

The V and J genes are TRBV29-1 and TRBJ2-3; weak D call: TRBD2 (6 bases). This CDR3 contains 14 residues. The germline V and J ends were trimmed by 6 bases and 0 bases, with 13 bases remaining between them. The germline CDR1 and CDR2 sequences are SQVTM and ANQGSEA. CDR3 nucleotide sequence: TGCAGCGTCCAACGGACTACAAGCACAGATACGCAGTATTTT. It specifies CSVQRTTSTDTQYF.

In its sample, this clonotype was seen a few times. This chain connects TRBV10-2 to TRBJ2-3; perhaps TRBD2 as D (5 bases). V gave up 0 bases and J gave up 0 bases, with 7 bases separating them. The CDR3 is 15 amino acids. The germline CDR1 and CDR2 sequences are WSHSY and SAAADI. The CDR3 here is CASSESWTSTDTQYF. As DNA, the CDR3 is TGCGCCAGCAGTGAGTCCTGGACTAGCACAGATACGCAGTATTTT.

The chain links TRBV12-3 or TRBV12-4 to TRBJ2-5, with 10 positions matching TRBD2. The CDR3 has 14 residues. V trimming: 3 bases; J trimming: 4 bases; junction bases outside the gene matches: 2. The CDR3 region has the DNA TGTGCCAGCAGTTTTAGGACTAGCGGAGAGACCCAGTACTTC. It translates to CASSFRTSGETQYF.

This clonotype was seen only a few times. This rearrangement joins TRBV6-5 to TRBJ2-7; 8 bases match TRBD1. The V and J ends lost 4 bases and 3 bases, in that order; junction bases with no gene match: 5. The V gene's germline CDR1 is MNHEY and CDR2 SVGAGI. The CDR3 is 14 residues long. CDR3 loop: CASSSGQGGYEQYF. The CDR3 region has the DNA TGTGCCAGCAGTTCCGGACAGGGTGGCTACGAGCAGTACTTC.

The rearrangement joins TRBV20-1 to TRBJ2-5; D perhaps matches TRBD1 (6 bases). The CDR3 length is 11 residues. Looked up from germline, CDR1 is DFQATT and CDR2 is SNEGSKA (reference sequence). V lost 8 bases and J lost 4, with 11 bases in between. As DNA, the CDR3 is TGCAGTCCAGGGGATACAGAGACCCAGTACTTC. Its translation: CSPGDTETQYF.

This chain links TRBV28 with TRBJ2-1, with D possibly being TRBD1 or TRBD2 (6 bases each). The V end was cut by 5 bases, the J end by 9 bases, with 17 bases between. The CDR3 extends over 14 amino acids. The germline V gene encodes CDR1 MDHEN and CDR2 SYDVKM. The chain's CDR3 is CASSPPGASGEQFF. As DNA, the CDR3 is TGTGCCAGCAGTCCCCCGGGGGCGAGCGGTGAGCAGTTCTTC.

This clonotype came up many times. The chain joins TRBV5-6 to TRBJ2-2; no definite D call. The germline V and J ends were trimmed by 2 bases and 2 bases, with 10 bases remaining between them. Germline CDR1 and CDR2: SGHDT and YYEEEE. The CDR3 loop spans 15 amino acids. This chain's CDR3 is CASSFNYLNTGELFF. As DNA, the CDR3 is TGTGCCAGCAGCTTTAACTATTTAAACACCGGGGAGCTGTTTTTT.

This clonotype was detected only a few times. As DNA, the CDR3 is TGTGCCAGCAGCTTCGGGGCAAGGGACACTGAAGCTTTCTTT. As protein: CASSFGARDTEAFF. J is TRBJ1-1 and V is TRBV7-2; tentative D call: TRBD1 (5 bases). Germline V lookup: CDR1 SGHTA, CDR2 FQGNSA. V shed 3 bases and J shed 3 bases, with 11 bases lying between them. The CDR3 has 14 residues.

Only a few counts were recorded for this clonotype. The chain is built from TRBV6-2 or TRBV6-3 and TRBJ2-2; D remains ambiguous. Germline V gives CDR1 MNHEY, CDR2 SVGEGT. This CDR3 is built from 13 residues. Trimming stripped 5 bases from V and 6 bases from J, with 10 bases between. The DNA of the CDR3 is TGTGCCAGCAGTGTCCGGCCGGCCGGGGAGCTGTTTTTT. Protein: CASSVRPAGELFF.

The chain recombines TRBV19 with TRBJ2-1; 7 positions match TRBD2. After removal of 9 bases from V and 0 bases from J, the junction contained 5 bases not matched to a gene. Germline CDR1 and CDR2: LNHDA and SQIVND (reference sequence). The CDR3 runs 14 residues. The CDR3 spells CASVAGVSYNEQFF. The CDR3 coding sequence is TGTGCCAGCGTCGCGGGGGTCTCCTACAATGAGCAGTTCTTC. Using reference TRBV19 and TRBJ2-1 for the parts outside the CDR3, the full variable domain is DGGITQSPKYLFRKEGQNVTLSCEQNLNHDAMYWYRQDPGQGLRLIYYSQIVNDFQKGDIAEGYSVSREKKESFPLTVTSAQKNPTAFYLCASVAGVSYNEQFFGPGTRLTVL.

This clonotype was detected ten times or more. The chain has TRBV20-1 and TRBJ2-7; D may be TRBD2 (7 bases). The V end lost 0 bases, the J end lost 6 bases, and 15 bases lay between the germline ends. The CDR3 is made up of 14 amino acids. Germline CDR1 is DFQATT and CDR2 is SNEGSKA (reference sequence). The CDR3 reads CSARDGRGGVEQYF. The CDR3 DNA sequence: TGCAGTGCTAGAGATGGAAGGGGGGGGGTCGAGCAGTACTTC.

This clonotype was counted at least ten times. The chain carries TRBV20-1 and TRBJ2-3, with D unclear. The CDR3 totals 12 residues. V dropped 3 bases and J dropped 6 bases, with 10 bases sitting between them. Germline values: CDR1 DFQATT, CDR2 SNEGSKA (reference sequence). The CDR3 here is CSARRLFDTQYF. For the CDR3, the DNA is TGCAGTGCTAGGCGGCTTTTCGATACGCAGTATTTT.

The chain combines TRBV28 with TRBJ1-1, with 11 bases that match TRBD1. V was clipped by 4 bases and J by 7 bases; unmatched bases: 8. In germline, CDR1 is MDHEN, CDR2 SYDVKM. This CDR3 contains 15 residues. CDR3 residues: CASSSPGQGAYEAFF. Here the CDR3 DNA reads TGTGCCAGCAGTTCCCCCGGACAGGGGGCCTATGAAGCTTTCTTT.

This clonotype was detected many times. V is TRBV29-1 and J is TRBJ2-5; D possibly corresponds to TRBD1 (5 bases). V lost 3 bases and J lost 3, with 11 bases in between. The germline CDR1 and CDR2 sequences are SQVTM and ANQGSEA. The CDR3 is 13 residues long. The CDR3 DNA reads TGCAGCGTTGATGGGCAGGGTGAAGAGACCCAGTACTTC. This codes for CSVDGQGEETQYF. The entire variable domain, with the rest obtained from reference TRBV29-1 and TRBJ2-5, is as follows: SAVISQKPSRDICQRGTSLTIQCQVDSQVTMMFWYRQQPGQSLTLIATANQGSEATYESGFVIDKFPISRPNLTFSTLTVSNMSPEDSSIYLCSVDGQGEETQYFGPGTRLLVL.

This clonotype was seen more than once but under ten times. The genes are TRBV13 and TRBJ2-1, with no clear D. Trimming removed 2 bases from V and 7 bases from J, with 12 bases in between. Germline CDR1 reads PRHDT; CDR2 reads FYEKMQ (reference sequence). The CDR3 extends over 14 amino acids. The CDR3 is CASSLSSPGNEQFF. The CDR3, as DNA: TGTGCCAGCAGCTTATCATCCCCCGGGAATGAGCAGTTCTTC. The full variable domain, completed using reference TRBV13 and TRBJ2-1, is AAGVIQSPRHLIKEKRETATLKCYPIPRHDTVYWYQQGPGQDPQFLISFYEKMQSDKGSIPDRFSAQQFSDYHSELNMSSLELGDSALYFCASSLSSPGNEQFFGPGTRLTVL.

V usage is TRBV5-1 and J usage is TRBJ2-7; D remains unclear. The CDR3 consists of 14 residues. Germline CDR1 and CDR2: SGHRS and YFSETQ. Trimming left V 0 bases short and J 5 bases short, with 12 bases between. The CDR3 spells CASSLDSGRNEQYF. CDR3 bases: TGCGCCAGCAGCTTGGACTCGGGCCGCAACGAGCAGTACTTC.

This clonotype was found a few times. The genes are TRBV5-1 and TRBJ1-3; weak D call: TRBD1 (6 bases). Germline CDR1 reads SGHRS; CDR2 reads YFSETQ. V was clipped by 0 bases and J by 0 bases, with 10 bases between them. The CDR3 covers 16 residues. This CDR3 is CASSLVNRASGNTIYF. CDR3 DNA: TGCGCCAGCAGCTTGGTGAACAGGGCCTCTGGAAACACCATATATTTT.